Listed below are T cell receptor beta chains from one sample, sequenced in a study of CD8+CD57+ T cells in acquired aplastic anemia. TCRdb passed the reads through MiXCR, listing each CDR3 protein once. The data show fewer than 200,000 distinct CDR3 sequences, with nearly 50% seen just once and approximately 12% held by the top ten. The sequencing input was sorted CD4+, CD8+, or CD8+CD57+ T cells (not recorded which) from PBMCs. These receptors were obtained from a human donor with aplastic anemia. The CDR3 runs from the conserved cysteine through the conserved F or W. Each record gives: D gene, V gene, clone size, J gene, CDR3 DNA, CDR3 protein. The D gene is left open where the match is weak. Clone size is given for some rows only: seen once, a few or many times, or a class if the clone is expanded.

d_gene: TRBD2; v_gene: TRBV20-1; abundance: many; j_gene: TRBJ2-3; CDR3nt: TGCAGTGCAGCGGGGACTAGCGGGGTAGGGGATACGCAGTATTTT; CDR3aa: CSAAGTSGVGDTQYF
d_gene: NA; v_gene: TRBV10-3; abundance: many; j_gene: TRBJ2-5; CDR3nt: TGTGCCACACAGGGAGGGACAATTTTCGGGGGCGGTGAGACCCAGTACTTC; CDR3aa: CATQGGTIFGGGETQYF
d_gene: NA; v_gene: TRBV6-1; abundance: NA; j_gene: TRBJ1-6; CDR3nt: TGTGCCAGCAGCGACGATCCTAGGGATTCACCCCTCCACTTT; CDR3aa: CASSDDPRDSPLHF
d_gene: NA; v_gene: TRBV19; abundance: many; j_gene: TRBJ1-3; CDR3nt: TGTGCCAGTAGCAAGGCCCTTTTAGGCACCATATATTTT; CDR3aa: CASSKALLGTIYF
d_gene: NA; v_gene: TRBV5-1; abundance: NA; j_gene: TRBJ1-2; CDR3nt: TGCGCCAGCAGCTTGGGTTTGGGTGGGGCGTATGGCTACACCTTC; CDR3aa: CASSLGLGGAYGYTF
d_gene: NA; v_gene: TRBV2; abundance: NA; j_gene: TRBJ2-7; CDR3nt: TGTGCCAGCAGTGAATTGGGGGTGAGGTCCTACGAGCAGTACTTC; CDR3aa: CASSELGVRSYEQYF
d_gene: NA; v_gene: TRBV28; abundance: once; j_gene: TRBJ2-5; CDR3nt: TGTGCCAGCAAGAGATCCTTCGGGGAGACCCAGTACTTC; CDR3aa: CASKRSFGETQYF
d_gene: NA; v_gene: TRBV15; abundance: NA; j_gene: TRBJ2-3; CDR3nt: TGTGCCACCAGCAGAGATCGCCGAGACTTCACAGATACGCAGTATTTT; CDR3aa: CATSRDRRDFTDTQYF
d_gene: TRBD1; v_gene: TRBV20-1; abundance: NA; j_gene: TRBJ2-7; CDR3nt: TGCAGTGCTAGTTCGACAGGGGTAGCCTACGAGCAGTACTTC; CDR3aa: CSASSTGVAYEQYF
d_gene: NA; v_gene: TRBV2; abundance: many; j_gene: TRBJ2-7; CDR3nt: TGTGCCAGCAGTCAACAGATGGGGGTTACCTACGAGCAGTACTTC; CDR3aa: CASSQQMGVTYEQYF
d_gene: NA; v_gene: TRBV29-1; abundance: few; j_gene: TRBJ2-2; CDR3nt: TGCAGCGTTGAGCCGGCGGGGATGGCCGGGGAGCTGTTTTTT; CDR3aa: CSVEPAGMAGELFF
d_gene: NA; v_gene: TRBV9; abundance: few; j_gene: TRBJ2-7; CDR3nt: TGTGCCAGCAGTGCGGAGGCCGAGCAGTACTTC; CDR3aa: CASSAEAEQYF
d_gene: NA; v_gene: TRBV6-1; abundance: NA; j_gene: TRBJ2-3; CDR3nt: TGTGCTTCGCGGGTAGACCTTAGCACAGATACGCAGTATTTT; CDR3aa: CASRVDLSTDTQYF
d_gene: NA; v_gene: TRBV6-1; abundance: NA; j_gene: TRBJ1-6; CDR3nt: TGTGCCAGCAGTGAAGCGACGGGGATTCAACCCCTCCACTTT; CDR3aa: CASSEATGIQPLHF
d_gene: NA; v_gene: TRBV13; abundance: NA; j_gene: TRBJ1-3; CDR3nt: TGTGCCAGCAGCTTAGCCATGACCTCTGGAAACACCATATATTTT; CDR3aa: CASSLAMTSGNTIYF
d_gene: TRBD2; v_gene: TRBV20-1; abundance: NA; j_gene: TRBJ2-1; CDR3nt: TGCAGTGCTAGAGATCAGGGACTAGCGGGGGGTTACAATGAGCAGTTCTTC; CDR3aa: CSARDQGLAGGYNEQFF
d_gene: TRBD1; v_gene: TRBV10-1; abundance: NA; j_gene: TRBJ2-7; CDR3nt: TGCGCCAGCAGTCGGACAGGTAGTTCCTACGAGCAGTACTTC; CDR3aa: CASSRTGSSYEQYF
d_gene: NA; v_gene: TRBV7-2; abundance: NA; j_gene: TRBJ2-7; CDR3nt: TGTGCCAGCAGCCCAAGGAGGGACCCCCACGAGCAGTACTTC; CDR3aa: CASSPRRDPHEQYF
d_gene: NA; v_gene: TRBV7-7; abundance: once; j_gene: TRBJ2-1; CDR3nt: TGTGCTAGCAGCCTTGCTAGCGCAAACAATGAGCAGTTCTTC; CDR3aa: CASSLASANNEQFF
d_gene: NA; v_gene: TRBV5-1; abundance: many; j_gene: TRBJ1-2; CDR3nt: TGCGCCAGCGGCGGGGGGCTCTATGGCTACACCTTC; CDR3aa: CASGGGLYGYTF
d_gene: NA; v_gene: TRBV27; abundance: few; j_gene: TRBJ1-2; CDR3nt: TGTGCCAGCAGTACCCTCCAGGGCTTCTATGGCTACACCTTC; CDR3aa: CASSTLQGFYGYTF
d_gene: NA; v_gene: TRBV28; abundance: few; j_gene: TRBJ1-4; CDR3nt: TGTGCCAGCAGTTCCTCAAGACAGGCGGGTAGTGAAAAACTGTTTTTT; CDR3aa: CASSSSRQAGSEKLFF
d_gene: TRBD2; v_gene: TRBV24-1; abundance: NA; j_gene: TRBJ2-2; CDR3nt: TGTGCCACCAGTGATTTACTAGCGTCCGGGGAGCTGTTTTTT; CDR3aa: CATSDLLASGELFF
d_gene: NA; v_gene: TRBV15; abundance: NA; j_gene: TRBJ2-1; CDR3nt: TGTGCCACCAGCCCGCAGGGGGACTACAATGTGCAGTTCTTC; CDR3aa: CATSPQGDYNVQFF
d_gene: TRBD1; v_gene: TRBV24-1; abundance: NA; j_gene: TRBJ1-5; CDR3nt: TGTGCCACCAGTGACCCAACCGGGACAGAAGATCAGCCCCAGCATTTT; CDR3aa: CATSDPTGTEDQPQHF
d_gene: NA; v_gene: TRBV20-1; abundance: once; j_gene: TRBJ1-1; CDR3nt: TGCAGTGCTATTAAGGACACTGAAGCTTTCTTT; CDR3aa: CSAIKDTEAFF
d_gene: NA; v_gene: TRBV29-1; abundance: NA; j_gene: TRBJ1-2; CDR3nt: TGCAGCGTTGAAGACGGGGGGTGGTATGGCTACACCTTC; CDR3aa: CSVEDGGWYGYTF
d_gene: NA; v_gene: TRBV20-1; abundance: many; j_gene: TRBJ2-1; CDR3nt: TGCAGTGGACAGGTGTACAATGAGCAGTTCTTC; CDR3aa: CSGQVYNEQFF
d_gene: NA; v_gene: TRBV7-8; abundance: NA; j_gene: TRBJ1-1; CDR3nt: TGTGCCAGCAGCCTCTCGACAGACGCTGAAGCTTTCTTT; CDR3aa: CASSLSTDAEAFF